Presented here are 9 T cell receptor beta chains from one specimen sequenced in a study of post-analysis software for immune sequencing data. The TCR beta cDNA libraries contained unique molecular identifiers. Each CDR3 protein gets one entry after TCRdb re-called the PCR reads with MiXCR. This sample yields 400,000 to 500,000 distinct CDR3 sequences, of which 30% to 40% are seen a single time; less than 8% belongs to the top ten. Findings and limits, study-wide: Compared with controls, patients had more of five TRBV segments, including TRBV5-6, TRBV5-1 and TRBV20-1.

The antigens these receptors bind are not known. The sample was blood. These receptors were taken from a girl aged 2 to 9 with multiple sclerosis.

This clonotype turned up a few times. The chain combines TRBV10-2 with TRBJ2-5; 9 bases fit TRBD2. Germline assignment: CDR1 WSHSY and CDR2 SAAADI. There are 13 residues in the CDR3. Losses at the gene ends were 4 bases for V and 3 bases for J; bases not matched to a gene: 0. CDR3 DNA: TGCGCCAGCAGTGTAGCGGGGGAAGAGACCCAGTACTTC. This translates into CASSVAGEETQYF.

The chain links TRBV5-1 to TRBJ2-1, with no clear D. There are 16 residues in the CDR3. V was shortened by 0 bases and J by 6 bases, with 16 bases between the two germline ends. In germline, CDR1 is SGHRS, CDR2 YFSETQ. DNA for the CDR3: TGCGCCAGCAGCTTGGCCGGGCAGAGCCGCCGCAATGAGCAGTTCTTC. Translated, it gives CASSLAGQSRRNEQFF.

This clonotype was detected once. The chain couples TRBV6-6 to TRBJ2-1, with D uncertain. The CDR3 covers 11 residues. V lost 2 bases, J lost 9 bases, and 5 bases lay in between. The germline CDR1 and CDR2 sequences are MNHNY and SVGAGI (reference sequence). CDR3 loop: CASSYPTEQFF. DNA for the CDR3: TGTGCCAGCAGTTACCCGACTGAGCAGTTCTTC.

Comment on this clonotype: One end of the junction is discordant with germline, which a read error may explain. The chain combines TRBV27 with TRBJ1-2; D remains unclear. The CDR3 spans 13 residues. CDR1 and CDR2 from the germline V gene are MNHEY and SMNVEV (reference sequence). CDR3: CACSLSARNGYTF. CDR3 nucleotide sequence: TGTGCCTGCAGTTTATCTGCCCGAAATGGCTACACCTTC.

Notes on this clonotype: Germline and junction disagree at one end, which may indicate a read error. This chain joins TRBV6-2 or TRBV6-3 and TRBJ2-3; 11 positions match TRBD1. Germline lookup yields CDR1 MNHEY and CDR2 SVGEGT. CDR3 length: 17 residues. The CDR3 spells CASSYPTGTGGPDTQYF. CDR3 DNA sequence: TGCGCCAGCAGTTACCCGACCGGGACAGGGGGACCAGATACGCAGTATTTT.

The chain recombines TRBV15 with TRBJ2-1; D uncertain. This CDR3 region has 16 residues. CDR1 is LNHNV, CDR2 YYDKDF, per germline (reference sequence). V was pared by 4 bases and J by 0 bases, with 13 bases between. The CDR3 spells CATSIGPPGSYNEQFF. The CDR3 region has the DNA TGTGCCACCAGCATAGGACCCCCTGGCTCCTACAATGAGCAGTTCTTC.

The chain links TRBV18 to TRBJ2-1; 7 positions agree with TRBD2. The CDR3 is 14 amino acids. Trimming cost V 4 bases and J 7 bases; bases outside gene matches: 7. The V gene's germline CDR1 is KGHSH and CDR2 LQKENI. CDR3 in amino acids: CASSLAGRANEQFF. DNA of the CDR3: TGTGCCAGCTCACTTGCAGGGAGGGCAAATGAGCAGTTCTTC.

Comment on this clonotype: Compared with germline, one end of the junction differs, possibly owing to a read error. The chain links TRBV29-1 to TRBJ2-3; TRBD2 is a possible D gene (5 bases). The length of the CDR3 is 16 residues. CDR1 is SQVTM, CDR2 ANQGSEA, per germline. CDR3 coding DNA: TGCAGCGCTGAAGAGGGCACGCAAGGGTTCACAGATACGCAGTATTTT. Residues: CSAEEGTQGFTDTQYF.

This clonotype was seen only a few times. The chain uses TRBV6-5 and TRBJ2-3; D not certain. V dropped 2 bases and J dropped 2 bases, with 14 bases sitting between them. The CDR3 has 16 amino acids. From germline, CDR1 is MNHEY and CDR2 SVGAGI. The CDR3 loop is CASSYGPLSITDTQYF. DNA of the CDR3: TGTGCCAGCAGTTACGGGCCGCTCAGTATCACAGATACGCAGTATTTT.